This T cell receptor (beta chain) was documented in a study of metastatic and nonmetastatic thyroid tumors. Looking at the study overall: Repertoire comparisons spanned blood and tumor or nodule tissue from malignant and benign thyroid patients.

This clone was observed many times. TCRdb called clones again from the PCR reads with MiXCR. The sample has about 40,000 clones; around 17% are singletons. CDR1 is MDHEN, CDR2 SYDVKM, per germline. The CDR3 extends over 15 amino acids. Trimming removed 1 base from V and 3 bases from J, with 12 bases in between. The entire patient cohort was treatment-naive prior to thyroid surgery. What was sequenced was blood. The gene calls are TRBV28 and TRBJ1-2; tentatively, D is TRBD1 (6 bases). The receptor's source is a female donor with papillary thyroid cancer or a benign thyroid nodule (not recorded which). Some clones in this sample may be carry-over from other donors' samples. The CDR3 protein is CASSLYRGGDYGYTF. DNA of the CDR3: TGTGCCAGCAGTTTATATCGGGGGGGCGACTATGGCTACACCTTC.